These 25 T cell receptor beta chains share one sample of origin, sequenced in a study of cytomegalovirus exposure and HLA in healthy donors. PCR was performed using 60 Vbeta and 13 Jbeta primers. Generated by immunoSEQ multiplex PCR, the TCRdb table keeps only in-frame clones and is missing some. The table has around 130,000 clones, about 80% seen once. The sequenced material came from PBMCs. The receptor set was obtained from a man aged 30-40 years in good health and CMV-seronegative.

The CDR3 DNA reads TGTGCCAGCAGTGAAATCGGGGGAGGACAGGGGGGTTCTGGCTACACCTTC. Amino acid sequence: CASSEIGGGQGGSGYTF. The V and J genes are TRBV6-1 and TRBJ1-2, with 10 bases fitting TRBD1. There are 17 residues in the CDR3. V lost 2 bases and J lost 7; bases outside the gene matches: 13. CDR1 and CDR2 (germline): MNHNS, SASEGT.

J is TRBJ2-5 and V is TRBV5-1; possible D gene TRBD2, 5 bases. CDR1 is SGHRS and CDR2 is YFSETQ in the germline V gene. Trimming cost V 5 bases and J 2 bases, with 10 bases left between them. This CDR3 region has 13 residues. The CDR3 protein is CASRTGVQETQYF. CDR3 coding DNA: TGCGCCAGCAGGACCGGGGTTCAAGAGACCCAGTACTTC.

The chain has TRBV11-2 and TRBJ1-6, with a possible D match to TRBD1 (6 bases). The CDR3 spans 17 residues. The V gene lost 1 base and the J gene lost 7 bases, with 17 bases spanning the gap. CDR1 and CDR2 from the germline V gene are SGHAT and FQNNGV. The CDR3 sequence is CASSLGGNRDGNSPLHF. In DNA, the CDR3 is TGTGCCAGCAGCTTAGGGGGGAACAGGGACGGGAATTCACCCCTCCACTTT.

As regards this clone: An end of the junction does not agree with germline; a read error may underlie this. J is TRBJ2-7 and V is TRBV4-1, with 7 bases matching TRBD2. The CDR3 covers 15 residues. The germline V gene encodes CDR1 MGHRA and CDR2 YSYEKL. CDR3 sequence (DNA): TGCGCCAGCAGTCAAGCGGGGAAACCGGGCTACGAGCAGTACTTC. It is translated as CASSQAGKPGYEQYF.

CDR3 DNA: TGCGCCAGCAGCTTGGGGTTACTAGCGGGGGATCGGACGCAGTATTTT. Protein sequence: CASSLGLLAGDRTQYF. V usage is TRBV5-1 and J usage is TRBJ2-3; 11 bases align to TRBD2. The trim removed 0 bases at V and 9 bases at J, leaving 9 bases unmatched. The germline CDR1 and CDR2 sequences are SGHRS and YFSETQ. This CDR3 is built from 16 residues.

The chain employs TRBV27 and TRBJ2-5, with D maybe TRBD1 (5 bases). With 3 bases removed from V and 4 bases from J, the gap between germline ends came to 9 bases. The V gene's germline CDR1 is MNHEY and CDR2 SMNVEV (reference sequence). This CDR3 comprises 13 residues. Here the CDR3 reads CASSFLGVETQYF. Here the CDR3 DNA reads TGTGCCAGCAGTTTTTTAGGGGTAGAGACCCAGTACTTC.

The rearrangement joins TRBV15 to TRBJ2-3; 9 bases match TRBD2. Germline CDR1 LNHNV, CDR2 YYDKDF (reference sequence). J was trimmed by 4 bases and V by 1 base; bases with no gene match: 6. This CDR3 is 16 amino acids long. CDR3 nucleotide sequence: TGTGCCACCAGCAGAGGAACTAGCGGGTCAGCAGATACGCAGTATTTT. Protein product: CATSRGTSGSADTQYF.

This chain connects TRBV27 to TRBJ1-1, with 7 bases identical to TRBD1. Germline trimming cut 5 bases from V and 5 bases from J; bases unmatched to any gene: 8. The CDR3 runs 14 residues. Germline CDR1 is MNHEY and CDR2 is SMNVEV (reference sequence). CDR3 protein: CASSLAGTATEAFF. In DNA, the CDR3 is TGTGCCAGCAGTCTGGCCGGGACAGCGACTGAAGCTTTCTTT.

CDR3: CASSQDRQFNEQFF. Written as DNA, the CDR3 is TGCGCCAGCAGCCAAGATCGACAGTTCAATGAGCAGTTCTTC. The rearrangement uses TRBV4-3 and TRBJ2-1; a weak D match, TRBD1 (5 bases). The CDR3 is 14 amino acids. The V gene lost 0 bases and the J gene lost 6 bases, with 9 bases spanning the gap. The germline CDR1 and CDR2 sequences are LGHNA and YSLEER.

The chain joins TRBV10-3 to TRBJ1-5; D unresolved. Trimming took 3 bases from V and 4 from J, leaving 7 bases between them. The length of the CDR3 is 13 residues. Per germline, CDR1 ENHRY and CDR2 SYGVKD. The CDR3 DNA follows: TGTGCCATCAGTGAACTAGGGAATCAGCCCCAGCATTTT. It translates to CAISELGNQPQHF.

The CDR3 protein is CASSAYGSNQPQHF. The CDR3 DNA reads as TGTGCCAGCAGCGCTTACGGTAGCAATCAGCCCCAGCATTTT. The chain joins TRBV9 to TRBJ1-5; D call uncertain. The CDR3 consists of 14 residues. Trimming took off 3 bases at V and 0 bases at J, with 7 bases between the two ends. Germline V gives CDR1 SGDLS, CDR2 YYNGEE.

V and J are TRBV19 and TRBJ1-4; 9 bases align to TRBD1. Trimming took 4 bases from V and 7 from J; bases not matched to a gene: 4. Germline CDR1 and CDR2: LNHDA and SQIVND (reference sequence). This CDR3 contains 14 residues. CDR3 loop: CASSRGQGGEKLFF. Here the CDR3 DNA reads TGTGCCAGTAGTAGGGGACAGGGTGGTGAAAAACTGTTTTTT.

This rearrangement joins TRBV5-1 to TRBJ2-3; D unclear. V gave up 5 bases and J gave up 1 base, with 11 bases separating them. This CDR3 spans 14 amino acids. In germline, CDR1 is SGHRS, CDR2 YFSETQ. CDR3 residues: CASSVVFRTDTQYF. CDR3 coding DNA: TGCGCCAGCAGTGTTGTCTTTCGCACAGATACGCAGTATTTT.

This chain joins TRBV19 and TRBJ2-7; possible D gene TRBD2, 6 bases. The CDR3 extends over 11 amino acids. Germline V gene lookup returns CDR1 LNHDA and CDR2 SQIVND (reference sequence). With 8 bases removed from V and 6 bases from J, the gap between germline ends came to 11 bases. CDR3 sequence: CASGGGPEQYF. CDR3 in DNA: TGTGCCAGTGGTGGAGGGCCCGAGCAGTACTTC.

The chain recombines TRBV27 with TRBJ2-7; D not resolved. The V gene lost 0 bases and the J gene lost 5 bases, with 11 bases spanning the gap. CDR1 MNHEY and CDR2 SMNVEV come from the germline V gene (reference sequence). This CDR3 has 14 residues. The CDR3 sequence is CASSLSNAGHEQYF. Here the CDR3 DNA reads TGTGCCAGCAGTTTATCGAATGCAGGCCACGAGCAGTACTTC.

The gene calls are TRBV11-2 and TRBJ1-3; no reliable D call. The CDR3 runs 18 residues. The V end was cut by 5 bases, the J end by 0 bases, with 20 bases between. Germline assignment: CDR1 SGHAT and CDR2 FQNNGV. For the CDR3, the DNA is TGTGCCAGCAGCCGAGGCTCGAGTGGGTCCCTCTCTGGAAACACCATATATTTT. This translates into CASSRGSSGSLSGNTIYF.

There are a few counts of this clone. The chain employs TRBV5-4 and TRBJ1-4; 10 positions match TRBD1. Germline loops: CDR1 SGHNT, CDR2 YYREEE (reference sequence). CDR3 length: 14 amino acids. Germline trimming cut 10 bases from V and 10 bases from J; bases unmatched to any gene: 13. The CDR3 spells CAGSRQGAVGKLFF. The CDR3, as DNA: TGTGCCGGATCTCGACAGGGGGCGGTCGGAAAACTGTTTTTT.

This chain connects TRBV7-2 to TRBJ2-7; tentative D call: TRBD1 (5 bases). Germline lookup yields CDR1 SGHTA and CDR2 FQGNSA. This CDR3 has 12 amino acids. Trimming took 3 bases from V and 3 from J, leaving 6 bases between them. The CDR3 DNA reads as TGTGCCAGCAGCTTCCAGGGCTACGAGCAGTACTTC. Protein: CASSFQGYEQYF.

The V call is TRBV5-6, the J call TRBJ2-7; no reliable D call. Germline CDR1 is SGHDT and CDR2 is YYEEEE. The germline V and J ends were trimmed by 4 bases and 0 bases, with 14 bases remaining between them. The CDR3 extends over 15 amino acids. The CDR3 DNA sequence: TGTGCCAGCAGCGGCGACGGAAGGAGCTCCTACGAGCAGTACTTC. Translating it yields CASSGDGRSSYEQYF.

The V call is TRBV9, the J call TRBJ1-2; possible D gene TRBD1, 6 bases. The CDR3 is 13 amino acids. Trimming stripped 3 bases from V and 3 bases from J, with 9 bases between. Germline values: CDR1 SGDLS, CDR2 YYNGEE. The CDR3 region has the DNA TGTGCCAGCAGCGCGGACAGCCACTATGGCTACACCTTC. Its translation: CASSADSHYGYTF.

The V and J genes are TRBV6-1 and TRBJ1-5, with 10 bases fitting TRBD1. This CDR3 is built from 15 residues. J gave up 9 bases and V 3 bases, and 8 bases lay outside the gene matches. In germline, CDR1 is MNHNS, CDR2 SASEGT. This chain's CDR3 is CASSDTQTGGRPQHF. DNA for the CDR3: TGTGCCAGCAGTGATACACAGACAGGGGGCCGGCCCCAGCATTTT.

This clone occurred once. The V gene is TRBV4-3, the J gene TRBJ2-7, with TRBD1 matching 7 bases. Germline V gene sequence: CDR1 LGHNA, CDR2 YSLEER. The V gene end was trimmed by 4 bases and the J gene end by 1 base; junction bases not matched to a gene: 7. There are 15 residues in the CDR3. The CDR3 region is CASSPRQGLSYEQYF. CDR3 DNA sequence: TGCGCCAGCAGCCCGAGACAGGGCCTGTCCTACGAGCAGTACTTC.

The gene calls are TRBV28 and TRBJ1-5, with unresolved D. Trimming stripped 7 bases from V and 0 bases from J, with 22 bases between. The CDR3 spans 18 residues. CDR1 is MDHEN and CDR2 is SYDVKM in the germline V gene. The CDR3 is CASTRLALPAYSNQPQHF. CDR3 sequence (DNA): TGTGCCAGCACCCGGTTGGCACTACCAGCTTATAGCAATCAGCCCCAGCATTTT.

The rearrangement joins TRBV6-6 to TRBJ1-5; 7 bases fit TRBD1. The CDR3 extends over 15 amino acids. Germline V CDR1 and CDR2: MNHNY, SVGAGI (reference sequence). The V segment lost 2 bases and the J segment 1 base; nucleotides outside the gene matches: 2. The CDR3, as DNA: TGTGCCAGCAGTTACGAGGGGGCAAGCAATCAGCCCCAGCATTTT. It specifies CASSYEGASNQPQHF.

This sequence joins TRBV15 and TRBJ1-4; D uncertain. The CDR3 is 14 amino acids. CDR1 LNHNV and CDR2 YYDKDF come from the germline V gene (reference sequence). V lost 2 bases and J lost 8, with 12 bases in between. CDR3 loop: CATSRRGSEEKLFF. The CDR3 DNA reads as TGTGCCACCAGCAGAAGAGGGAGCGAGGAAAAACTGTTTTTT.